One TCR beta chain is described in this entry. Other DNA sequences in the sample encode the same CDR3. These data come from a study of shared clonotypes between healthy human individuals. Only in-frame clones appear in the TCRdb table, and some are missing; sequencing was by immunoSEQ multiplex PCR. The sample has roughly 2.4 million clones, approximately 94% seen once. The germline CDR1 and CDR2 sequences are GTSNPN and SVGIG (reference sequence). Trimming cost V 1 base and J 5 bases, with 10 bases left between them. The CDR3 is 13 amino acids. The sample was naive CD4+ T cells sorted from blood. The subset: CD45RA+ positively selected. The TCR comes from a man between 18 and 29 years old in good health. This rearrangement joins TRBV30 to TRBJ2-3, with D perhaps TRBD2 (6 bases). The CDR3 protein is CAWSARRGDTQYF. In nucleotides, the CDR3 is TGTGCCTGGAGTGCTCGGCGGGGAGATACGCAGTATTTT.